These 25 T cell receptor beta chains came from one sample sequenced in a study of cytomegalovirus exposure and HLA in healthy donors (dated by TCRdb to the late 2010s). Libraries were made using the immunoSEQ multiplex PCR assay. For the multiplex PCR, a mixture combining 60 forward primers for TCR Vbeta segments and 13 reverse primers for TCR Jbeta segments was used. The table was pulled from immuneACCESS by TCRdb, which kept in-frame rearrangements only. Such tables lose some clones; where checked, under half of the loss comes from unresolved V genes, and the rest has no known cause. The sample contains fewer than 100,000 clones, around four fifths of them found a single time. The ten largest clones represent around 0.74% of the sample. Sequencing input: PBMCs. The receptors here all came from a woman aged 60-75 years in good health and CMV-seronegative.

The chain links TRBV9 to TRBJ2-1; D is ambiguous. CDR1 is SGDLS and CDR2 is YYNGEE in the germline V gene. The CDR3 runs to 11 residues. V was shortened by 3 bases and J by 5 bases, with 3 bases between the two germline ends. CDR3 loop: CASSANNEQFF. Here the CDR3 DNA reads TGTGCCAGCAGCGCAAACAATGAGCAGTTCTTC.

J is TRBJ2-5 and V is TRBV7-2, with D perhaps TRBD2 (6 bases). The germline CDR1 and CDR2 sequences are SGHTA and FQGNSA. V lost 5 bases and J lost 1, with 20 bases in between. The CDR3 contains 17 residues. This CDR3 reads CASSPRRALASQETQYF. CDR3 DNA sequence: TGTGCCAGCAGCCCCCGGCGGGCACTAGCAAGCCAAGAGACCCAGTACTTC.

This clone was observed a few times. The chain joins TRBV2 to TRBJ2-7; 7 bases align to TRBD1. Germline CDR1 is SNHLY and CDR2 is FYNNEI. V lost 4 bases, J lost 4 bases, and 7 bases stayed unmatched. The CDR3 is made up of 14 amino acids. CDR3 region: CASSGTGQEYEQYF. DNA for the CDR3: TGTGCCAGCAGTGGGACCGGACAGGAATACGAGCAGTACTTC.

The J gene is TRBJ1-5, the V gene TRBV19, with 8 bases lining up with TRBD1. Germline loops: CDR1 LNHDA, CDR2 SQIVND (reference sequence). This CDR3 region has 17 residues. J gave up 11 bases and V 3 bases, and 18 bases lay outside the gene matches. The DNA for the CDR3 is TGTGCCAGTAGTATCCTACAGGGGGTGGGGGTCAATAGGGCCCAGCATTTT. Its translation is CASSILQGVGVNRAQHF. Filled out from reference TRBV19 and TRBJ1-5, the complete variable domain reads DGGITQSPKYLFRKEGQNVTLSCEQNLNHDAMYWYRQDPGQGLRLIYYSQIVNDFQKGDIAEGYSVSREKKESFPLTVTSAQKNPTAFYLCASSILQGVGVNRAQHFGDGTRLSIL.

V is TRBV6-5 and J is TRBJ1-4, with TRBD1 matching over 9 bases. There are 15 residues in the CDR3. V shed 7 bases, J shed 4 bases, and the junction held 7 bases outside the gene matches. The germline V gene encodes CDR1 MNHEY and CDR2 SVGAGI. The CDR3 region is CASTRSTGGNEKLFF. The CDR3 DNA reads as TGTGCCAGCACCCGATCGACAGGGGGTAATGAAAAACTGTTTTTT.

The chain's CDR3 is CASSPTGANTEAFF. For the CDR3, the DNA is TGTGCCAGCAGCCCGACAGGGGCGAACACTGAAGCTTTCTTT. This chain uses TRBV7-9 with TRBJ1-1; 8 bases map to TRBD1. The J segment lost 1 base and the V segment lost 5 bases, leaving 3 bases of the junction unmatched. The CDR3 sequence is 14 residues long. Germline lookup yields CDR1 SEHNR and CDR2 FQNEAQ (reference sequence).

The genes are TRBV27 and TRBJ2-2, with D possibly TRBD1 on 6 matching bases. Trimming took 4 bases from V and 7 from J, leaving 10 bases between them. This CDR3 comprises 13 residues. The germline gives CDR1 MNHEY, CDR2 SMNVEV (reference sequence). The CDR3 region has the DNA TGTGCCAGCAGTTCGGACAGTTTCGGGGAGCTGTTTTTT. Translating it yields CASSSDSFGELFF.

This clone has a handful of counts. The CDR3 sequence: CASSWDRGSWNTEAFF. The CDR3 coding sequence is TGTGCCAGCAGCTGGGACAGGGGGAGCTGGAACACTGAAGCTTTCTTT. This chain links TRBV5-6 with TRBJ1-1; 11 bases are a match to TRBD1. Germline loops: CDR1 SGHDT, CDR2 YYEEEE. With 3 bases clipped from V and 1 base from J, the junction kept 5 bases outside the gene matches. The CDR3 is 16 residues long.

V usage is TRBV7-2 and J usage is TRBJ1-3, with TRBD1 matching over 7 bases. This CDR3 region has 17 residues. With V trimmed by 3 bases and J by 0 bases, 8 bases remained unmatched. The germline V gene has CDR1 SGHTA and CDR2 FQGNSA. The CDR3 loop reads CASSFLTGKSSGNTIYF. The DNA for the CDR3 is TGTGCCAGCAGCTTTTTGACAGGGAAGAGCTCTGGAAACACCATATATTTT.

In its sample, this clone was seen once. The V call is TRBV28, the J call TRBJ1-1, with TRBD1 identical over 7 bases. CDR3 length equals 21 residues. CDR1 MDHEN and CDR2 SYDVKM come from the germline V gene. After removal of 6 bases from V and 0 bases from J, the junction contained 25 bases not matched to a gene. The CDR3 is CASRSTHFIAGTEYMNTEAFF. The CDR3 nucleotides are TGTGCCAGCAGGTCCACTCACTTTATCGCCGGGACAGAGTATATGAACACTGAAGCTTTCTTT.

This clone was recorded once. The V and J genes are TRBV18 and TRBJ1-1; 7 bases line up with TRBD1. The CDR3 length is 15 residues. The germline V gene encodes CDR1 KGHSH and CDR2 LQKENI. The trim removed 3 bases at V and 2 bases at J, leaving 6 bases unmatched. This CDR3 is CASSPPTGYNTEAFF. The CDR3 DNA sequence: TGTGCCAGCTCACCCCCGACAGGGTATAACACTGAAGCTTTCTTT.

This chain links TRBV14 with TRBJ1-5, with D perhaps TRBD1 (5 bases). The CDR3 is made up of 13 amino acids. Trimming cost V 6 bases and J 6 bases, with 12 bases left between them. Germline V gives CDR1 SGHDN, CDR2 FVKESK. The CDR3 region is CASSAAGGQPQHF. CDR3 nucleotides: TGTGCCAGCAGTGCAGCCGGGGGTCAGCCCCAGCATTTT.

This sequence joins TRBV7-2 and TRBJ2-7, with 7 bases matching TRBD1. In germline, CDR1 is SGHTA, CDR2 FQGNSA. Germline trimming cut 4 bases from V and 4 bases from J; bases unmatched to any gene: 10. The length of the CDR3 is 15 residues. In DNA form, the CDR3 reads TGTGCCAGCAGCTCCTCGGGACAGCTATTTTACGAGCAGTACTTC. Amino acid sequence: CASSSSGQLFYEQYF.

This clone is a singleton in its sample. This rearrangement joins TRBV6-6 to TRBJ2-5, with D tentatively TRBD2 (5 bases). The CDR3 contains 14 residues. Trimming pared 3 bases from V and 0 bases from J, leaving 8 bases between. Germline CDR1 MNHNY, CDR2 SVGAGI (reference sequence). This chain's CDR3 is CASSYQRDQETQYF. In DNA, the CDR3 is TGTGCCAGCAGTTATCAGAGGGACCAAGAGACCCAGTACTTC.

The chain links TRBV28 to TRBJ1-4; TRBD1 aligns across 9 bases. The CDR3 length is 14 residues. Germline V CDR1 and CDR2: MDHEN, SYDVKM. The V segment lost 5 bases and the J segment 8 bases; nucleotides outside the gene matches: 6. CDR3 sequence reads: CASSQGTGWEKLFF. The CDR3 DNA reads TGTGCCAGCAGTCAAGGGACAGGGTGGGAAAAACTGTTTTTT. Based on the CDR3 plus reference TRBV28 and TRBJ1-4, the full variable domain is DVKVTQSSRYLVKRTGEKVFLECVQDMDHENMFWYRQDPGLGLRLIYFSYDVKMKEKGDIPEGYSVSREKKERFSLILESASTNQTSMYLCASSQGTGWEKLFFGSGTQLSVL.

This clone was observed a few times. V gene TRBV9 combines with J gene TRBJ2-1, with 7 nucleotides matching TRBD2. Per germline, CDR1 SGDLS and CDR2 YYNGEE. Trimming removed 0 bases from V and 7 bases from J; junction bases left unmatched: 7. The CDR3 runs 15 residues. CDR3 sequence: CASSVGGGGGNEQFF. The DNA for the CDR3 is TGTGCCAGCAGCGTAGGTGGTGGGGGGGGTAATGAGCAGTTCTTC. Together with reference TRBV9 and TRBJ2-1, the CDR3 gives the full variable domain: DSGVTQTPKHLITATGQRVTLRCSPRSGDLSVYWYQQSLDQGLQFLIQYYNGEERAKGNILERFSAQQFPDLHSELNLSSLELGDSALYFCASSVGGGGGNEQFFGPGTRLTVL.

The chain has TRBV7-2 and TRBJ1-2, with D possibly TRBD1 on 6 matching bases. The length of the CDR3 is 13 residues. CDR1 and CDR2 from the germline V gene are SGHTA and FQGNSA. The V end was cut by 5 bases, the J end by 4 bases, with 11 bases between. CDR3: CASSQGPVYGYTF. Written as DNA, the CDR3 is TGTGCCAGCAGCCAGGGGCCCGTCTATGGCTACACCTTC.

The rearrangement joins TRBV9 to TRBJ1-2, with 7 nucleotides matching TRBD1. The CDR3 length is 14 residues. Germline V CDR1 and CDR2: SGDLS, YYNGEE. With V trimmed by 0 bases and J by 4 bases, 3 bases remained unmatched. CDR3 nucleotide sequence: TGTGCCAGCAGCGTAGGCAGGGGGAGCTATGGCTACACCTTC. Protein product: CASSVGRGSYGYTF.

The genes are TRBV28 and TRBJ1-6; D is unresolved. CDR1 is MDHEN and CDR2 is SYDVKM in the germline V gene. With 7 bases removed from V and 9 bases from J, the gap between germline ends came to 13 bases. This CDR3 spans 13 amino acids. Here the CDR3 reads CASNRGVASPLHF. In DNA form, the CDR3 reads TGTGCCAGCAACCGGGGAGTAGCTTCACCCCTCCACTTT.

The CDR3 reads CASSILTGVGEKLFF. CDR3 nucleotide sequence: TGCGCCAGCAGCATCCTGACAGGGGTGGGTGAAAAACTGTTTTTT. The gene calls are TRBV5-1 and TRBJ1-4; 8 positions agree with TRBD1. The CDR3 length is 15 residues. Germline V lookup: CDR1 SGHRS, CDR2 YFSETQ. Trimming cost V 4 bases and J 7 bases; bases outside gene matches: 9.

This clone was found a few times. The V and J genes are TRBV4-3 and TRBJ1-1, with 8 bases that match TRBD1. In germline, CDR1 is LGHNA, CDR2 YSLEER. The trim removed 0 bases at V and 1 base at J, leaving 7 bases unmatched. The CDR3 is 17 residues long. The CDR3 is CASSQEQGALPNTEAFF. The CDR3 DNA reads as TGCGCCAGCAGCCAAGAGCAGGGGGCCCTGCCGAACACTGAAGCTTTCTTT.

In its sample, this clone was seen once. V is TRBV10-1 and J is TRBJ1-1; unclear D gene. CDR1 WNHNN and CDR2 SYGVQD come from the germline V gene (reference sequence). With 0 bases removed from V and 4 bases from J, the gap between germline ends came to 15 bases. The CDR3 has 16 residues. The CDR3 loop reads CASSESTLVGSTEAFF. The CDR3 DNA sequence: TGCGCCAGCAGTGAGTCGACTCTGGTTGGGAGCACTGAAGCTTTCTTT.

The rearrangement joins TRBV19 to TRBJ1-1; D might be TRBD1 (5 bases). Looked up from germline, CDR1 is LNHDA and CDR2 is SQIVND (reference sequence). Trimming pared 3 bases from V and 0 bases from J, leaving 14 bases between. The CDR3 loop spans 16 amino acids. The CDR3 region is CASSIEAGRLNTEAFF. CDR3 DNA: TGTGCCAGTAGTATCGAGGCAGGGCGATTGAACACTGAAGCTTTCTTT.

CDR3 sequence (DNA): TGTGCCAGCTCCCCGGAGGGGCTGCGGTACTATGGCTACACCTTC. As protein: CASSPEGLRYYGYTF. The chain is built from TRBV6-5 and TRBJ1-2; D perhaps matches TRBD1 (5 bases). Trimming cost V 8 bases and J 3 bases, with 19 bases left between them. Germline loops: CDR1 MNHEY, CDR2 SVGAGI. The CDR3 loop spans 15 amino acids.

The chain uses TRBV6-1 and TRBJ1-2, with 7 bases that match TRBD1. CDR1 and CDR2 (germline): MNHNS, SASEGT. Trimming removed 7 bases from V and 8 bases from J; junction bases left unmatched: 7. The length of the CDR3 is 12 residues. The CDR3 DNA reads as TGTGCCAGCACCAGAGGGGGCTGGGGCTACACCTTC. Its translation is CASTRGGWGYTF.